The 15 T cell receptor beta chains presented below share a single source sample, sequenced in a study of T cell changes during pregnancy in multiple sclerosis. Using immunoSEQ multiplex PCR, the repertoire was profiled, and TCRdb retains in-frame clones only, with some absent. The table shows tens of thousands of clones, with around 92% occurring only once. The starting material was peripheral blood, obtained in the third trimester of pregnancy. These receptors all stem from a female donor in good health, enrolled as a control in a pregnancy study.

The V gene is TRBV6-1, the J gene TRBJ1-1; TRBD1 agrees at 7 bases. The CDR3 runs 13 residues. The V gene end was trimmed by 5 bases and the J gene end by 5 bases; junction bases not matched to a gene: 5. CDR1 MNHNS and CDR2 SASEGT come from the germline V gene. The CDR3, as DNA: TGTGCCAGCAGTAAGGCAGGGGGGACTGAAGCTTTCTTT. This gives the protein CASSKAGGTEAFF.

V gene TRBV27 combines with J gene TRBJ2-5; the D gene is possibly TRBD2 (6 bases). This CDR3 has 14 residues. Germline-derived CDR1 and CDR2 are MNHEY and SMNVEV (reference sequence). Trimming took 0 bases from V and 2 from J, leaving 7 bases between them. CDR3 in amino acids: CASSLSGGQETQYF. In nucleotides, the CDR3 is TGTGCCAGCAGTTTATCTGGGGGGCAAGAGACCCAGTACTTC.

This clone was counted only a few times. The rearrangement uses TRBV28 and TRBJ1-3, with TRBD1 matching 7 bases. The CDR3 has 15 residues. Germline CDR1 MDHEN, CDR2 SYDVKM. V gave up 5 bases and J gave up 0 bases; unmatched junction bases: 4. CDR3 amino acids: CASSQWDSSGNTIYF. CDR3 DNA sequence: TGTGCCAGCAGTCAATGGGACAGCTCTGGAAACACCATATATTTT.

In this sample, this clone turned up once. The rearrangement uses TRBV28 and TRBJ1-1; TRBD1 matches at 9 bases. CDR1 MDHEN and CDR2 SYDVKM come from the germline V gene. The V segment lost 4 bases and the J segment 0 bases; nucleotides outside the gene matches: 9. CDR3 length: 17 residues. The CDR3 DNA follows: TGTGCCAGCAGTTCGTACAGGGGGCTAGACATGAACACTGAAGCTTTCTTT. As protein: CASSSYRGLDMNTEAFF. Using reference TRBV28 and TRBJ1-1 for the parts outside the CDR3, the full variable domain is DVKVTQSSRYLVKRTGEKVFLECVQDMDHENMFWYRQDPGLGLRLIYFSYDVKMKEKGDIPEGYSVSREKKERFSLILESASTNQTSMYLCASSSYRGLDMNTEAFFGQGTRLTVV.

This chain links TRBV5-1 with TRBJ2-7, with a weak D call TRBD2 (5 bases). Deletions cut 0 bases from V and 5 bases from J, with 15 bases between. Germline CDR1 reads SGHRS; CDR2 reads YFSETQ. This CDR3 comprises 15 residues. CDR3 sequence (DNA): TGCGCCAGCAGCTTGGCCCCACAAGGGAGAAACGAGCAGTACTTC. Its protein is CASSLAPQGRNEQYF.

The V and J genes are TRBV5-1 and TRBJ2-7, with 7 bases aligning to TRBD2. The germline V gene has CDR1 SGHRS and CDR2 YFSETQ. This CDR3 has 15 amino acids. Germline trimming cut 4 bases from V and 2 bases from J; bases unmatched to any gene: 9. CDR3 region: CASSPTPGLAYEQYF. The CDR3 nucleotides read TGCGCCAGCAGCCCAACACCCGGACTAGCCTACGAGCAGTACTTC.

This clone has only one observation. The chain employs TRBV7-9 and TRBJ1-2; D is undetermined. Trimming took 4 bases from V and 7 from J, leaving 22 bases between them. Germline V gene data show CDR1 as SEHNR and CDR2 as FQNEAQ (reference sequence). The CDR3 totals 16 residues. The CDR3 region has the DNA TGTGCCAGCAGCTGGGCCCCGGGAAAAACCCCCACTGGCTACACCTTC. It codes for CASSWAPGKTPTGYTF.

The V and J genes are TRBV5-1 and TRBJ2-7; 11 bases fit TRBD2. Germline V gene sequence: CDR1 SGHRS, CDR2 YFSETQ. There are 14 residues in the CDR3. After removal of 2 bases from V and 5 bases from J, the junction contained 3 bases not matched to a gene. CDR3 protein: CASSFSGGADEQYF. The CDR3 region has the DNA TGCGCCAGCAGCTTTAGCGGGGGGGCCGACGAGCAGTACTTC.

This rearrangement joins TRBV10-3 to TRBJ2-3, with 11 bases matching TRBD1. The CDR3 is 15 residues long. Unmatched junction bases numbered 10, after V lost 11 bases and J lost 3 bases. Germline V lookup: CDR1 ENHRY, CDR2 SYGVKD. CDR3 sequence: CASSGGQGVTDTQYF. For the CDR3, the DNA is TGTGCCTCATCAGGGGGACAGGGGGTTACAGATACGCAGTATTTT.

The chain links TRBV7-8 to TRBJ2-1; 9 nucleotides match TRBD1. The CDR3 spans 15 residues. Germline V CDR1 and CDR2: SGHVS, FQNEAQ. The trim removed 6 bases at V and 4 bases at J, leaving 7 bases unmatched. Here the CDR3 reads CASRYRDRVYNEQFF. CDR3 DNA: TGTGCCAGCAGATATCGGGACAGGGTTTACAATGAGCAGTTCTTC. Variable domain in full (rest from reference TRBV7-8 and TRBJ2-1): GAGVSQSPRYKVAKRGQDVALRCDPISGHVSLFWYQQALGQGPEFLTYFQNEAQLDKSGLPSDRFFAERPEGSVSTLKIQRTQQEDSAVYLCASRYRDRVYNEQFFGPGTRLTVL.

The chain carries TRBV13 and TRBJ2-6, with D possibly matching TRBD2 (7 bases). The germline V gene encodes CDR1 PRHDT and CDR2 FYEKMQ (reference sequence). This CDR3 has 17 amino acids. The V end was cut by 4 bases, the J end by 3 bases, with 16 bases between. CDR3 region: CASSYTGGLGGANVLTF. The CDR3 DNA is TGTGCCAGCAGCTATACCGGGGGGCTAGGTGGGGCCAACGTCCTGACTTTC.

This chain joins TRBV14 and TRBJ2-7; perhaps TRBD2 as D (6 bases). Germline assignment: CDR1 SGHDN and CDR2 FVKESK. CDR3 length: 15 residues. Trimming pared 0 bases from V and 6 bases from J, leaving 15 bases between. The CDR3 loop reads CASSQEGRIFGEQYF. For the CDR3, the DNA is TGTGCCAGCAGCCAAGAGGGGAGGATCTTCGGCGAGCAGTACTTC.

This chain joins TRBV6-1 and TRBJ2-5; 10 nucleotides align to TRBD1. With 10 bases clipped from V and 4 bases from J, the junction kept 6 bases outside the gene matches. The CDR3 is made up of 13 amino acids. From germline, CDR1 is MNHNS and CDR2 SASEGT. This chain's CDR3 is CATSDRGAETQYF. The CDR3 DNA follows: TGTGCCACCTCGGACAGGGGGGCAGAGACCCAGTACTTC.

The rearrangement joins TRBV11-2 to TRBJ2-7, with TRBD2 matching over 7 bases. Germline CDR1 reads SGHAT; CDR2 reads FQNNGV. The trim removed 5 bases at V and 4 bases at J, leaving 8 bases unmatched. The CDR3 spans 14 residues. CDR3 loop: CASSGGEGVYEQYF. DNA for the CDR3: TGTGCCAGCAGCGGGGGGGAGGGTGTGTACGAGCAGTACTTC.

Comment on this clone: At the DNA level, this CDR3 is encoded by other sequences in the same sample as well. The chain uses TRBV6-1 and TRBJ1-4, with TRBD1 matching 9 bases. CDR3 length: 14 amino acids. CDR1 and CDR2 (germline): MNHNS, SASEGT. Trimming took 3 bases from V and 4 from J; bases not matched to a gene: 0. CDR3 in DNA: TGTGCCAGCAGTGAGGGACAGGGTAATGAAAAACTGTTTTTT. Translation gives CASSEGQGNEKLFF.